Sequencing of this T cell receptor (beta chain) was carried out in a study of beta chain features in type 1 diabetes. The whole isolated RNA underwent reverse transcription, so sequencing captured expressed TCRB transcripts. Samples of naive, central memory and regulatory T cells yielded a mean of around 3.7 million reads. The protocol was immunoSEQ multiplex PCR, while the TCRdb copy is restricted to in-frame clones and leaves out a portion. The repertoire holds about 350,000 clones, with around 20% as singletons. Germline-derived CDR1 and CDR2 are GTSNPN and SVGIG (reference sequence). J gave up 8 bases and V 2 bases, and 8 bases lay outside the gene matches. The CDR3 runs to 15 residues.

The source of this sequence is a woman aged 18 to 35 in good health. The sequenced sample was naive CD4+ T cells from blood. The chain employs TRBV30 and TRBJ1-6; 8 nucleotides align to TRBD1. CDR3 sequence: CAWSSKDRVDSPLHF. Here the CDR3 DNA reads TGTGCCTGGAGTTCTAAGGACAGGGTAGATTCACCCCTCCACTTT.